This T cell receptor beta chain was found in a study of T cells in Graves' hyperthyroidism and ophthalmopathy. The CDR3 regions of TCR beta were amplified from RNA transcripts. First-round RT-PCR targeting the TCR CDR3 was performed with the HTBI primer set. Via MiXCR, TCRdb re-called the multiplex PCR reads, giving one row per CDR3 protein. The sample lists over 300,000 distinct CDR3 sequences, approximately 14% occurring once. The study enrolled patients aged 18 to 65 with newly diagnosed hyperthyroidism of under 2 months' duration. Researchers barred patients who had uncontrolled infection, other autoimmune disease, pregnancy or lactation. Study findings and constraints: Before onset, ophthalmopathy was predicted by the model a median roughly 6.4 months earlier. Appearing also in blood were most of the thyroid clonotypes expanded above 0.001.

This clonotype was recorded at least ten times. The target antigen is unknown. Sequenced sample: blood. The receptor comes from a woman aged 55-70 years with Graves' hyperthyroidism.

As DNA, the CDR3 is TGTGCCAGCTATAGAACAGTGAACACTGAAGCTTTCTTT. This encodes CASYRTVNTEAFF. The chain employs TRBV27 and TRBJ1-1; D uncertain. Trimming stripped 8 bases from V and 0 bases from J, with 10 bases between. CDR3 length: 13 residues. Per the germline V gene, CDR1 is MNHEY and CDR2 is SMNVEV (reference sequence).